Listed here are 15 T cell receptor beta chains from one sample, sequenced in a study of T cell changes during pregnancy in multiple sclerosis. This table comes from immunoSEQ multiplex PCR, and its TCRdb copy is limited to in-frame clones, with some not included. The sample gives about 30,000 clones, roughly 90% of which show up once; roughly 0.42% is in the top ten. Sequencing used CD4+ T cells from peripheral blood mononuclear cells, obtained in the second trimester of pregnancy. All receptors come from a female donor in good health, enrolled as a control in a pregnancy study.

This clone occurred once. CDR3 sequence: CAWTLRGDEQYF. In DNA form, the CDR3 reads TGTGCCTGGACCCTAAGGGGCGACGAGCAGTACTTC. V and J are TRBV30 and TRBJ2-7; D might be TRBD1 (5 bases). The CDR3 covers 12 residues. Germline CDR1 GTSNPN, CDR2 SVGIG (reference sequence). V shed 4 bases and J shed 5 bases, with 12 bases lying between them.

The J gene is TRBJ2-1, the V gene TRBV7-2; D gene unclear. The CDR3 sequence is 15 residues long. Trimming stripped 1 base from V and 1 base from J, with 8 bases between. CDR1 and CDR2 (germline): SGHTA, FQGNSA. This CDR3 reads CASSLGPGSYNEQFF. The CDR3 bases are TGTGCCAGCAGCTTAGGTCCCGGGTCCTACAATGAGCAGTTCTTC.

V is TRBV7-9 and J is TRBJ2-1; possible D gene TRBD1, 6 bases. CDR1 and CDR2 (germline): SEHNR, FQNEAQ (reference sequence). Trimming took off 3 bases at V and 7 bases at J, with 13 bases between the two ends. CDR3 length: 14 amino acids. The CDR3 is CASSLTDGQNEQFF. The CDR3 region has the DNA TGTGCCAGCAGCTTGACAGACGGACAGAATGAGCAGTTCTTC.

J is TRBJ1-1 and V is TRBV2; 10 bases fit TRBD1. The CDR3 runs to 14 residues. Germline V lookup: CDR1 SNHLY, CDR2 FYNNEI. The V gene end was trimmed by 9 bases and the J gene end by 2 bases; junction bases not matched to a gene: 6. DNA for the CDR3: TGTGCCAGGGGGACAGGGGCGGGAAACACTGAAGCTTTCTTT. It yields the protein CARGTGAGNTEAFF.

This CDR3 reads CASSFSLFQNTIYF. In DNA form, the CDR3 reads TGTGCCAGCAGCTTTAGCCTATTCCAGAACACCATATATTTT. The gene calls are TRBV7-2 and TRBJ1-3; no reliable D call. V lost 3 bases and J 7 bases, leaving 13 bases between the germline ends. Germline loops: CDR1 SGHTA, CDR2 FQGNSA. This CDR3 has 14 amino acids.

The CDR3 nucleotides read TGTGCCAGCAGCGTAGCCGGGACTAGTTCAACCGGGGAGCTGTTTTTT. The encoded protein is CASSVAGTSSTGELFF. The rearrangement uses TRBV9 and TRBJ2-2; 8 bases line up with TRBD2. V trimming: 0 bases; J trimming: 5 bases; junction bases outside the gene matches: 6. Per the germline V gene, CDR1 is SGDLS and CDR2 is YYNGEE. The CDR3 is 16 amino acids.

Written as DNA, the CDR3 is TGTGCCAGCAGCTTAGACAGAGGAGGTGAGCAGTTCTTC. Its protein is CASSLDRGGEQFF. The chain combines TRBV11-3 with TRBJ2-1; D is perhaps TRBD2 (5 bases). This CDR3 comprises 13 residues. Germline V gives CDR1 SGHNT, CDR2 YENEEA. Trimming shortened V by 0 bases and J by 9 bases, and 9 bases separated the two germline ends. Using reference TRBV11-3 and TRBJ2-1 for the parts outside the CDR3, the full variable domain is EAGVVQSPRYKIIEKKQPVAFWCNPISGHNTLYWYLQNLGQGPELLIRYENEEAVDDSQLPKDRFSAERLKGVDSTLKIQPAELGDSAVYLCASSLDRGGEQFFGPGTRLTVL.

The rearrangement uses TRBV29-1 and TRBJ2-7; 7 bases align to TRBD1. The CDR3 totals 14 residues. Per germline, CDR1 SQVTM and CDR2 ANQGSEA. With V trimmed by 5 bases and J by 5 bases, 12 bases remained unmatched. The CDR3 DNA is TGCAGCGTTAAAGCCGGGACAGCCCGTAACGAGCAGTACTTC. It encodes CSVKAGTARNEQYF.

This clone came up once. The chain couples TRBV6-1 to TRBJ1-2; unclear D gene. The CDR3 sequence is 15 residues long. Per germline, CDR1 MNHNS and CDR2 SASEGT. Between the trimmed V and J ends, which lost 2 bases and 4 bases, there was a span of 14 bases. CDR3 sequence reads: CASSETRVSVYGYTF. As DNA, the CDR3 is TGTGCCAGCAGTGAAACGAGGGTTTCGGTCTATGGCTACACCTTC.

V is TRBV29-1 and J is TRBJ2-1; D is unclear. The CDR3 totals 13 residues. Deletions cut 7 bases from V and 4 bases from J, with 14 bases between. Germline-derived CDR1 and CDR2 are SQVTM and ANQGSEA. The CDR3 DNA reads TGCAGCGCCCCGGCCCTAGGTTACAATGAGCAGTTCTTC. Translating gives CSAPALGYNEQFF.

This rearrangement joins TRBV7-2 to TRBJ2-1, with 11 nucleotides matching TRBD2. The germline gives CDR1 SGHTA, CDR2 FQGNSA. Losses at the gene ends were 4 bases for V and 7 bases for J; bases not matched to a gene: 6. CDR3 length: 15 residues. CDR3 DNA sequence: TGTGCCAGCAGCTCCGGGACTAGCGGCGCGAATGAGCAGTTCTTC. It is translated as CASSSGTSGANEQFF. Supplemented by reference TRBV7-2 and TRBJ2-1, the full variable domain reads GAGVSQSPSNKVTEKGKDVELRCDPISGHTALYWYRQSLGQGLEFLIYFQGNSAPDKSGLPSDRFSAERTGGSVSTLTIQRTQQEDSAVYLCASSSGTSGANEQFFGPGTRLTVL.

The chain uses TRBV11-3 and TRBJ2-7; D is possibly TRBD1 (6 bases). V lost 0 bases and J 2 bases, leaving 11 bases between the germline ends. The CDR3 runs to 15 residues. From germline, CDR1 is SGHNT and CDR2 YENEEA. Written as DNA, the CDR3 is TGTGCCAGCAGCTTAGATCCCGGACAGACCTACGAGCAGTACTTC. As protein: CASSLDPGQTYEQYF.

The count of this clone is one. The J gene is TRBJ2-7, the V gene TRBV6-5; 11 nucleotides agree with TRBD2. CDR1 is MNHEY and CDR2 is SVGAGI in the germline V gene. J gave up 4 bases and V 6 bases, and 8 bases lay outside the gene matches. The CDR3 has 15 residues. CDR3 bases: TGTGCCAGCAGACGGGGGACTAGCGGACTTTACGAGCAGTACTTC. Translation gives CASRRGTSGLYEQYF.

This sequence joins TRBV11-3 and TRBJ2-3; D not certain. Germline V CDR1 and CDR2: SGHNT, YENEEA. The CDR3 has 15 residues. Trimming took off 1 base at V and 2 bases at J, with 10 bases between the two ends. The CDR3 DNA is TGTGCCAGCAGCTTAGGTTATGGCCACACAGATACGCAGTATTTT. Its protein is CASSLGYGHTDTQYF.

Concerning this clone itself: The sample contains more than one DNA sequence encoding this CDR3. The chain's CDR3 is CASSYGASGGYNEQFF. Here the CDR3 DNA reads TGTGCCAGCAGTTACGGGGCTAGCGGGGGGTACAATGAGCAGTTCTTC. The rearrangement joins TRBV6-5 to TRBJ2-1; TRBD2 matches at 11 bases. Germline CDR1 and CDR2: MNHEY and SVGAGI. The V segment lost 2 bases and the J segment 4 bases; nucleotides outside the gene matches: 4. The CDR3 contains 16 residues.